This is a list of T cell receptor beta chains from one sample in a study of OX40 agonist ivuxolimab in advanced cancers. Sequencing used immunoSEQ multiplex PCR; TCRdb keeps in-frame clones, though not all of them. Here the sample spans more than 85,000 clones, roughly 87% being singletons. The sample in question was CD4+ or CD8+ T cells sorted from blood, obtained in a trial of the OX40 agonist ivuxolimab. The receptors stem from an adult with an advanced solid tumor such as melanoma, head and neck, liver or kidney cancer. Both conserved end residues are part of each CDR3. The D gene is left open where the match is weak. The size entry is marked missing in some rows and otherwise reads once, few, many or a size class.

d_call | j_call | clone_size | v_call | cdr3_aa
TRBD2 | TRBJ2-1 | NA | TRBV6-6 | CASSASGNHEQFF
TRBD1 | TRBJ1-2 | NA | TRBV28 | CASRRTGTLNYGYTF
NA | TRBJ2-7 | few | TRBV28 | CASSPRVGGPYEQYF
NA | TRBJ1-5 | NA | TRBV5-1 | CASSLAGISNQPQHF
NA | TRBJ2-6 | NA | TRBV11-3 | CASSLVFDEGTNVLTF
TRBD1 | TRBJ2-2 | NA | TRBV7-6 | CASSLTGSTGELFF
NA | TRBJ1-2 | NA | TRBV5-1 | CASSFGSTGRGNYGYTF
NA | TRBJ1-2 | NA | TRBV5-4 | CASSPDTNYGYTF
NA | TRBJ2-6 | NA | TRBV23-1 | CASSQSGRQGGSGANVLTF
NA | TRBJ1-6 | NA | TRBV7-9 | CASSLGGANSPLHF